These 8 T cell receptor beta chains came from one sample sequenced in a study of Ad26.COV2.S vaccination and SARS-CoV-2 variants. Data came from immunoSEQ multiplex PCR; TCRdb stores just in-frame clones and leaves some out. The sample carries 350,000 to 450,000 clones, about 91% recorded once. This sample comprised peripheral blood, obtained after recovery from COVID-19. The source is a human donor who had recovered from COVID-19.

The chain carries TRBV6-2 or TRBV6-3 and TRBJ1-1; D gene ambiguous. Trimming cost V 4 bases and J 7 bases, with 16 bases left between them. The CDR3 extends over 14 amino acids. Germline V CDR1 and CDR2: MNHEY, SVGEGT. The CDR3 DNA sequence: TGTGCCAGCAGTTTACCCGAGAGCTTTAATGAAGCTTTCTTT. Protein sequence: CASSLPESFNEAFF.

The rearrangement links TRBV7-9 to TRBJ2-1, with 7 bases that match TRBD2. Germline assignment: CDR1 SEHNR and CDR2 FQNEAQ (reference sequence). Germline trimming cut 0 bases from V and 12 bases from J; bases unmatched to any gene: 2. The CDR3 runs to 12 residues. CDR3 sequence: CASSLAPSGQFF. Here the CDR3 DNA reads TGTGCCAGCAGCTTAGCGCCTAGCGGGCAGTTCTTC.

This chain uses TRBV4-3 with TRBJ2-1, with a possible D match to TRBD1 (6 bases). Trimming took off 0 bases at V and 3 bases at J, with 6 bases between the two ends. Per germline, CDR1 LGHNA and CDR2 YSLEER. This CDR3 contains 14 residues. The CDR3 nucleotides read TGCGCCAGCAGCCAAGAAGGGGGCTACAATGAGCAGTTCTTC. It encodes CASSQEGGYNEQFF.

The rearrangement links TRBV5-8 to TRBJ1-5, with no clear D. The germline CDR1 and CDR2 sequences are SGHTS and YDEGEE. This CDR3 has 17 amino acids. Trimming took 2 bases from V and 0 from J, leaving 15 bases between them. CDR3 in amino acids: CASSFVGQSYSNQPQHF. CDR3 nucleotides: TGTGCCAGCAGCTTCGTGGGCCAGTCCTATAGCAATCAGCCCCAGCATTTT.

V is TRBV9 and J is TRBJ2-7; perhaps TRBD2 as D (6 bases). V lost 3 bases and J 0 bases, leaving 10 bases between the germline ends. The CDR3 totals 14 residues. CDR1 SGDLS and CDR2 YYNGEE come from the germline V gene. CDR3 nucleotide sequence: TGTGCCAGCAGCGGGGGCGGGGACTCCTACGAGCAGTACTTC. It codes for CASSGGGDSYEQYF.

In this sample, this clone turned up once. The V gene is TRBV4-1, the J gene TRBJ2-7; possible D gene TRBD1, 5 bases. The V gene lost 1 base and the J gene lost 3 bases, with 10 bases spanning the gap. The length of the CDR3 is 14 residues. The V gene's germline CDR1 is MGHRA and CDR2 YSYEKL. In DNA form, the CDR3 reads TGCGCCAGCAGCCAAGCGTCTCAGGGCTACGAGCAGTACTTC. Translating gives CASSQASQGYEQYF.

The chain uses TRBV19 and TRBJ2-2, with 10 bases fitting TRBD1. V shed 5 bases, J shed 9 bases, and the junction held 3 bases outside the gene matches. The CDR3 extends over 13 amino acids. Germline lookup yields CDR1 LNHDA and CDR2 SQIVND (reference sequence). The CDR3 DNA reads TGTGCCAGTAGTTTGACAGGGGGCCGGGAGCTGTTTTTT. Translated: CASSLTGGRELFF.

The genes are TRBV5-1 and TRBJ2-3, with 12 bases aligning to TRBD2. This CDR3 is built from 17 residues. J was trimmed by 5 bases and V by 2 bases; bases with no gene match: 9. Per germline, CDR1 SGHRS and CDR2 YFSETQ. Here the CDR3 DNA reads TGCGCCAGCAGCTTATCGGCTAGCGGGGGGGCTGGAGATACGCAGTATTTT. It encodes CASSLSASGGAGDTQYF.